Included here is one T cell receptor (beta chain) sequence, with context. Its target antigen remains unknown. The input lacks base qualities; no much larger clone sits a single base away. Library preparation employed the immunoSEQ multiplex PCR assay. For the multiplex PCR, a mixture combining 60 forward primers for TCR Vbeta segments and 13 reverse primers for TCR Jbeta segments was used. Amplification of the CDR3 region of rearranged TCR beta genes was performed with a multiplex PCR assay on genomic DNA. The amplified TCR beta libraries were sequenced on the Illumina HiSeq System as 87-base-pair reads. The paper's data handling went like this. In a later analysis, tens of millions of unique TCR beta chains were counted across the 500 to 700 repertoires, and around 10 million of these chains were shared by at least two donors. To remove PCR and sequencing errors, raw reads were error-corrected and collapsed into unique sequences using a nearest-neighbor algorithm that merged closely related sequences. CDR3 sequences were aligned to IMGT reference sequences to assign V, D and J gene segments. For a sequence to be retained, a match of at least six nucleotides was required to both a V gene segment and a J gene segment. Rearrangements were called productive when the CDR3 lacked stop codons and stayed in frame with V and J; all others were non-productive. CDR3 was defined according to IMGT convention as the region running from the second conserved V-encoded cysteine to the conserved J-encoded phenylalanine. The earlier analysis of 587 of the donors excluded any sequence lacking an unambiguous match to a single V gene segment. An earlier analysis of 587 of the donors classified V segments as functional when productive rearrangements were above 56.7% and as segregating when the standard deviation between donors was above 5%. A statistical classification framework was built for diagnosing cytomegalovirus status from the catalog of TCR beta chain sequences. V and J gene assignment, in a later analysis, came from comparing TCR nucleotide sequences with IMGT/GENE-DB human TR gene sequences. The TCRdist pipeline was used in a later analysis to assign CDR3 sequences and most-parsimonious VDJ recombination scenarios. In a later analysis, each TCR beta chain was defined by its CDR3 amino acid sequence together with its V-gene family, and reads lacking a unique V-gene family were excluded. As a way to deal with suspected cross-contamination and a sequencing artifact, a later analysis dropped roughly 620 nucleotide sequences that were highly shared and had low generation probability. A later analysis calculated a clonal expansion index for each public chain from normalized within-repertoire ranks of inferred template counts. In a later analysis, generation probabilities were computed with a VDJ recombination model fitted to out-of-frame rearrangements, and the resulting probabilities were checked against IGoR. In a later analysis, TCR-TCR, TCR-HLA and TCR-CMV co-occurrence was scored with hypergeometric tests, and a repertoire-size bias correction was applied to TCR pairs. A later analysis estimated false discovery rates by permuting HLA or CMV assignments 20 times. In a later analysis, co-occurring TCRs were grouped using DBSCAN, with TCRdist sequence similarity added in when clustering inside HLA-allele-positive subsets. Co-occurrence clustering excluded repertoires with fewer than 30,000 or more than 120,000 public chains, plus five with anomalous nucleotide sharing. Drawn from immuneACCESS, this table holds only the in-frame rearrangements with V and J called that TCRdb kept. Clones are partly lost; checked studies trace under half to an unresolved V gene and leave the rest unexplained. V and J calls and clone size follow that table, whereas D and trimming were derived from the DNA. For this sample there are about 120,000 clones; roughly four fifths appear just once. Together, the top ten hold about 1.7% of the sample.

This sample stems from a study of cytomegalovirus exposure and HLA in healthy donors (dated by TCRdb to 2016 to 2017). Looking at the study overall: An earlier analysis of 550 to 700 of the donors reported approximately 300 Gb of sequence data and roughly 100 million unique TCR beta sequences from roughly 200 million T cells. Around 300 gigabases of sequencing data and 78 million or so unique TCR sequences were included in an early release covering several hundred HLA-typed donors. Of the 300 to 400 genotyped donors, approximately 80% fell in the genetic ancestry cluster associated with self-reported Caucasian donors. The aim of the study was to test whether cataloging public T cell receptors could identify signatures of past pathogen exposure. The T cell repertoires of 666 subjects were profiled by immunosequencing and related to cytomegalovirus serostatus. Besides the first cohort of around 670 subjects, a separate validation cohort made up of over a hundred different subjects was used. High-throughput TCR immunosequencing, statistical association of individual TCRs with disease status, and machine learning were combined to predict cytomegalovirus infection status. A later analysis re-examined previously published TCR beta repertoires from several hundred donors and added high-resolution HLA genotyping to investigate patterns of TCR occurrence. Rather than using new phenotypic data, the later analysis identified candidate immune exposures from TCR beta sequences and from how often those sequences occurred across donors. An earlier analysis of 587 of the donors used high-throughput TCR beta sequencing to judge whether each TCR beta V gene segment behaved as functional or pseudogenic. Donor age, sex, ethnicity and CMV serostatus were collected together with the repertoire data. Genome-wide SNP genotypes for about three fifths of the roughly 670 donors were used in a later genetic analysis, which treated that subset as a discovery cohort. Every repertoire in the discovery cohort had been generated on one and the same sequencing platform. HLA typing included class I and class II loci at four-digit resolution. Typing coverage varied by locus: roughly 620-640 donors for A, B, C, DRB1 and DQB1; roughly 500 for DQA1; around 570 for DPA1; 450 to 480 for DPB1. Four or five DR-DQ haplotypes were treated as single units for association and clustering because of strong linkage in the cohort. On average, roughly 200,000 unique TCR beta nucleotide sequences were sequenced per donor among about 400 genotyped donors of the cohort, with roughly 18% of those sequences being non-productive.

The cohort comprised 710 or so healthy bone marrow donors. At the time of sampling, all cohort members were nominally healthy, though unrecorded immune exposures were likely present. The donor was CMV seronegative and was included in the group of approximately 350 seronegative cohort members. Every donor gave a peripheral blood sample, and the peripheral blood mononuclear cells from that sample were used for TCR beta sequencing. Genomic DNA was extracted from the blood cell samples with the Qiagen DNeasy Blood Extraction Kit. General study outcomes and caveats: Specific HLA alleles were associated with roughly 17,000 TCR beta sequences at a false discovery rate of 0.05 in a later analysis. Some 16 rarely observed V segments, including chromosome 9 orphons, were excluded from the earlier analysis of several hundred of the donors because counts were too low. In a later analysis, TCR association rates were found to vary across HLA loci, with the most associated TCRs seen for DRB1 alleles and the fewest for HLA-C alleles. When HLA alleles, especially DR and DQ, strongly co-occurred, attributing TCR associations to individual alleles was difficult. An association between a missense DCLRE1C variant and V-gene and J-gene trimming of TCR beta chains was found in a later genetic analysis and replicated in an independent cohort. The cohort was sequenced for TCR beta chains only, and without alpha or paired-chain data the features that could be detected were limited. Correlated functional status among segregating V segments might reflect linkage disequilibrium, but an unknown experimental factor could not be ruled out. The classifier was reported to diagnose cytomegalovirus status with high specificity and sensitivity in both the original and validation cohorts. The study gave a list of 150 to 200 TCR beta chains associated with cytomegalovirus. A further reported finding was that TCR beta sequences accurately predicted the HLA-A and HLA-B alleles for most subjects in the first cohort. In vitro tests confirmed that a few of the cytomegalovirus-associated TCR beta chains recognize cytomegalovirus antigens. Some IMGT-functional V segments, including TRBV6-2 and TRBV6-3, could not be told apart with the 87-base-pair reads, so those segments were excluded. In a later analysis, several top co-occurrence clusters were reported to appear linked to parvovirus B19, influenza, CMV and Epstein-Barr virus. Immune exposure information for the cohort was limited to CMV serostatus. In a later analysis, HLA-associated TCR beta chains were found to be more clonally expanded and to have lower generation probabilities than equally common non-associated chains. A later analysis found that most CMV-associated TCR beta chains appeared HLA-restricted, with HLA associations seemingly driven largely by CMV exposure. The authors suggested that the approach could potentially be generalized to other disease states and immunological phenotypes. A cluster of highly shared sequence variants was judged likely to represent a technical artifact of the sequencing pipeline. Presence/absence analyses assumed roughly uniform sequencing depth across donors, an assumption that may not hold. Most TCR sequences were observed very rarely across donors, whereas some public TCRs were present in many individuals. An earlier analysis of approximately 530 of the donors showed that most TCR beta V segments appeared in productive rearrangements either about 87% or about 30% of the time, which broadly matched IMGT annotations. According to a later genetic analysis, donors in an Asian-associated ancestry cluster had fewer N-insertions in productive TCRs than the approximately 670-donor mean. Because HLA typing was missing for some donors at each locus, association tests included only the typed subset.

The germline V gene specifies SGHTA as CDR1 and FQGNSA as CDR2. Spanning cysteine to phenylalanine, the CDR3 consists of 15 amino acids. CDR3 DNA only is kept here, 45 bases in frame from base 1. Sequencing was done on a sample of PBMCs. The rearrangement joined TRBV7-2 to TRBJ2-5; perhaps TRBD1 is the D gene, with 6 bases matching. TRBJ2-7 matches the DNA end more closely, so the J call is doubtful. The sequence was obtained from a man aged 35-49 years in good health and CMV-seronegative. The CDR3 reads as follows: CASSLGSGASYEQYF. The base sequence is TGTGCCAGCAGCTTAGGTTCAGGGGCCTCCTACGAGCAGTACTTC.